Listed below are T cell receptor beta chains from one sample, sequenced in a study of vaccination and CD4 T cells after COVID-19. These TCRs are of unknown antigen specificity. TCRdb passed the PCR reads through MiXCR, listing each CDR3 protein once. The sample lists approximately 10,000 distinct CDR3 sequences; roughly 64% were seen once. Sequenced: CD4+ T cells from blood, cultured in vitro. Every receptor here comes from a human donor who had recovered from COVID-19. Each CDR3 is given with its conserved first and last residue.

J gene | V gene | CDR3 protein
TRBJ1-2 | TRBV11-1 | CASSPYSTANYGYTF
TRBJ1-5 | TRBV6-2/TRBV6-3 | CASSSTGTNQPQHF
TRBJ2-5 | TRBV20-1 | CSAQAVSGEETQYF
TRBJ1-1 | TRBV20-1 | CSARGQPNTEAFF
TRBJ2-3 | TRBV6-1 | CASNIAGYTDTQYF
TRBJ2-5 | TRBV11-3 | CASSRSGVQMRQTQYF
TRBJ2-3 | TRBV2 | CASTVPLTDTQYF
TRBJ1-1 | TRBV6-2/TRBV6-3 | CASSNDGGRNTEAFF
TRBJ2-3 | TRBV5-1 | CASSLDPGTPIETQYF
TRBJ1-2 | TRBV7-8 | CASSPWDRESYGYTF
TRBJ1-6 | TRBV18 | CASSPLTGNSPLHF
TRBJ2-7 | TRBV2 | CATARWGYEQYF
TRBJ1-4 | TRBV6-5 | CASSYFYGRTNEKLFF
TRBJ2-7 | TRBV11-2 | CASSLQREKQYF
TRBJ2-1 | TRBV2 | CASSDRVDNEQFF
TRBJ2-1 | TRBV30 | CAWSVGLFYNEQFF
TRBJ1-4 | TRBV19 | CASSTREKLFF
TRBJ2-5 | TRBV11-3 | CASSFGGEHQETQYF
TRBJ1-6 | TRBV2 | CASSPAVYNSPLHF
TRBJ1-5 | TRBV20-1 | CSARDPSGIGVSNQPQHF
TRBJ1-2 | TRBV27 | CASSPLGRINYGYTF
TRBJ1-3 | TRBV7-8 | CASSLGARATIYF
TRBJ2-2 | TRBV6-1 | CASSEARRGWTGELFF
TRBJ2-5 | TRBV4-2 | CASSQALGYQETQYF
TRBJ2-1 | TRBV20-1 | CSANNFRRDYNEQFF
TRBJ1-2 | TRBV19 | CASREDRNYGYTF
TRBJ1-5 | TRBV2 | CASTRDRENQPQHF